This T cell receptor (beta chain) comes out of a study of T cell clonotyping in hematopoietic cell transplantation. Time point in this sample: recipient sample about 28 days before transplant, after cytoreduction. V shed 5 bases, J shed 2 bases, and the junction held 5 bases outside the gene matches. The CDR3 extends over 14 amino acids. Germline loops: CDR1 MNHNS, CDR2 SASEGT. Sequencing used immunoSEQ multiplex PCR; TCRdb keeps in-frame clones, though not all of them. The sample has some 26,000 clones, around 82% seen once. The material sequenced was peripheral blood mononuclear cells, taken before stem cell transplant. The TCR comes from a man aged 40-55 years with acute myeloid leukemia. Some clones in this sample may be carry-over from other donors' samples. V is TRBV6-1 and J is TRBJ1-1, with 7 bases matching TRBD1. The CDR3 nucleotides are TGTGCCAGCAGTCCACAGGGGTACAACACTGAAGCTTTCTTT. It specifies CASSPQGYNTEAFF.